These T cell receptor beta chains were read from a single sample in a study of Tregs in tolerant kidney transplant recipients. This table comes from immunoSEQ multiplex PCR, and its TCRdb copy is limited to in-frame clones, with some not included. The sample shows 68,000 or so clones, 84% of them seen only once. What was sequenced was CD4+ T cells from blood. These receptors were collected from a human donor in good health. The conserved cysteine and the conserved F or W are not part of the CDR3 here.

>TRBV11-3|TRBJ2-7
ASSLWGRPYEQY
>TRBV19|TRBJ2-1
ASSRSFGRASGFAEQF
>TRBV6-5|TRBJ2-4
ASTLFHGTENIQY
>TRBV2|TRBJ2-5
ASSTGGAETQY
>TRBV7-2|TRBJ1-1
ASSLSQGNTEAF
>TRBV7-2|TRBJ2-3
ASSLLGGGSTDTQY
>TRBV19|TRBJ1-5
ASSLVRGSQPQH
>TRBV6-4|TRBJ1-2
ASSTGYFIGYT
>TRBV29-1|TRBJ2-2
SAGQGSRTGELF
>TRBV4-1|TRBJ2-3
ASSSRSASTDTQY
>TRBV5-1|TRBJ1-1
ASTRPDGNTEAF
>TRBV5-1|TRBJ1-1
ASSAQGGNTEAF
>TRBV6-1|TRBJ2-2
ASSGLAGAGELF
>TRBV29-1|TRBJ1-2
SGLLTVYGYT
>TRBV9|TRBJ2-2
ASSVDRGGGELF
>TRBV7-3|TRBJ2-2
ASSSPGRGNTGELF
>TRBV6-6|TRBJ2-7
ASSSGPAHEQY
>TRBV6-5|TRBJ1-3
ASSRSSGNTIY
>TRBV13|TRBJ2-5
ASSLGGGGPETQY
>TRBV30|TRBJ1-2
AWSELWVNYGYT
>TRBV7-9|TRBJ1-1
ASSPRATGTEAF
>TRBV19|TRBJ2-7
ASSPGQGASEQY
>TRBV6-5|TRBJ1-6
ASSYRGTNSPLH
>TRBV5-6|TRBJ1-4
ASSFGSRGPEGI
>TRBV7-2|TRBJ2-3
ASSLGGVADTQY
>TRBV6-6|TRBJ2-1
ASSYKVAGGFNEQF
>TRBV27|TRBJ2-7
ASSYGSPPYEQY
>TRBV4-1|TRBJ2-3
ASSQPGQGGTDTQY
>TRBV4-3|TRBJ2-7
ASSLGRTGEQY
>TRBV9|TRBJ2-3
ASSVAGLATDTQY
>TRBV7-9|TRBJ2-1
ASSLPRGVGEQF